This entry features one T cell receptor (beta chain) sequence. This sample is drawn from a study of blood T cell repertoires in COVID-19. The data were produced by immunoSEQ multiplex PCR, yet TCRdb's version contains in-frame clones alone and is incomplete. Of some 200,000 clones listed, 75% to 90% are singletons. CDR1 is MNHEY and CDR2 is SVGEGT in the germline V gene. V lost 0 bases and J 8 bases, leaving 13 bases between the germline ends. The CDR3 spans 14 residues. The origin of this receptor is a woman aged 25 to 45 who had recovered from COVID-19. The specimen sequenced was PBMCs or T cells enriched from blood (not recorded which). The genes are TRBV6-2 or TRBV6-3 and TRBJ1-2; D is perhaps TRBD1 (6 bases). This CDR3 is CASSYSQGLKGYTF. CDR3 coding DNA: TGTGCCAGCAGTTACTCTCAGGGGCTCAAGGGCTACACCTTC.